These T cell receptor beta chains were read from a single sample in a study of blood T cell repertoires in COVID-19. Data came from immunoSEQ multiplex PCR; TCRdb stores just in-frame clones and leaves some out. Among 110,000 to 150,000 clones listed, 65% to 90% were seen once. What was sequenced was peripheral blood. These receptors came from a human donor in a cohort sampled during active COVID-19. Both conserved end residues are trimmed from each CDR3. The order of the fields is V gene, J gene, CDR3 protein.

TRBV10-2	TRBJ2-5	ASSETYGTGLGFGQETQY
TRBV6-5	TRBJ1-1	ASSNGLVYTEAF
TRBV28	TRBJ2-7	ASSFRARGGRTYEQY
TRBV3-1/TRBV3-2	TRBJ1-6	ASSQEFSGYSPLH
TRBV6-5	TRBJ1-3	ASMTTGSGNTIY
TRBV7-2	TRBJ2-7	ASSLPAGGEQY
TRBV3-1/TRBV3-2	TRBJ1-1	ASSFRSRGDTEAF
TRBV10-1	TRBJ2-5	ASRESRTAKETQY
TRBV6-5	TRBJ1-6	AGQSSYNSPLH
TRBV7-9	TRBJ1-2	ASSLGQSYYGYT
TRBV7-9	TRBJ2-7	ASRRQGASYEQY
TRBV7-9	TRBJ1-2	ASSLGQGVYGYT
TRBV4-1	TRBJ2-7	ASSQEGLDGYEQY
TRBV5-1	TRBJ2-1	ASSLVGQGIINEQF
TRBV21-1	TRBJ1-5	ASSKTRGSNQPQH
TRBV24-1	TRBJ2-5	ATSDFLGQGETQY
TRBV29-1	TRBJ2-7	SVEAADSLDYEQY
TRBV5-4	TRBJ1-5	ASSEGQGSNQPQH
TRBV11-2	TRBJ2-2	ASSPRVSGSPGELF
TRBV18	TRBJ2-1	ASSPRASGISYNEQF
TRBV4-3	TRBJ2-5	ASSQDMRHQETQY
TRBV7-9	TRBJ2-5	ASTKRTSGREQETQY
TRBV5-1	TRBJ1-3	ASSLGGARGSGNTIY
TRBV6-6	TRBJ1-2	ASSYEGQQYGYT
TRBV5-1	TRBJ1-4	ASSLASRQGANEKLF
TRBV5-1	TRBJ2-6	ASSLQGARGANVLT
TRBV15	TRBJ2-6	ATSRDRPGTILSGANVLT
TRBV7-3	TRBJ2-7	ASSLLLAPGGYEQY
TRBV3-1/TRBV3-2	TRBJ2-7	ASSQDLSTVYSYEQY
TRBV5-1	TRBJ1-2	ASSSGLGQGADGYT
TRBV28	TRBJ2-5	ASSLWAAPETQY
TRBV19	TRBJ2-3	ASSQNWDGRAMLADTQY
TRBV6-5	TRBJ2-7	ASSYSSTHRIEQY
TRBV9	TRBJ1-2	ASSPSGRRGNYGYT
TRBV18	TRBJ2-2	ASSQGQANTGELF
TRBV15	TRBJ1-5	ATSRVRDRGPNQPQH
TRBV1	TRBJ2-7	TSSQEMGLAGDEQY
TRBV18	TRBJ2-7	ASSRHQRSSGSGYEQY
TRBV4-3	TRBJ2-7	ASSQDWPGGSYEQY
TRBV6-2/TRBV6-3	TRBJ2-7	ASSYSTGQGWIAVSYEQY
TRBV21-1	TRBJ2-3	ASSKDSGASTDTQY